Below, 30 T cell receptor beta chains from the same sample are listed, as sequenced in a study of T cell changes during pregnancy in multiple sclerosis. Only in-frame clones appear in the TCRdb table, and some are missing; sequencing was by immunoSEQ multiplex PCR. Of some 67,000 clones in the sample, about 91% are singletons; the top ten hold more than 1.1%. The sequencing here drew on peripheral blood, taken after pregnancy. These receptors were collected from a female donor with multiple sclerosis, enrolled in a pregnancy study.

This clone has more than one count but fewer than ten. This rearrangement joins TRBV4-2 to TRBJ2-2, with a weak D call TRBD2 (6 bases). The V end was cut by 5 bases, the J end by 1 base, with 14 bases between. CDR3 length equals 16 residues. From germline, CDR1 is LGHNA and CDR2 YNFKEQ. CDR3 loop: CASSISSSENTGELFF. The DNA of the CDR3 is TGTGCCAGCAGCATCAGCTCTAGCGAGAACACCGGGGAGCTGTTTTTT.

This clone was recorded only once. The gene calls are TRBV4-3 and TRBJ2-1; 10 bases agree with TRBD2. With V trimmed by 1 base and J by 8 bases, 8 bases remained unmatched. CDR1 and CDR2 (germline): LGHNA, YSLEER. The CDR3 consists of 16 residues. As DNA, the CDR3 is TGCGCCAGCAGCCAAGGACCGGGACTAGCGTTCTATGAGCAGTTCTTC. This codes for CASSQGPGLAFYEQFF.

Written as DNA, the CDR3 is TGTGCCAGCAGCCTGTACGGGACAGGGGTCGACTACACCTTC. Its translation: CASSLYGTGVDYTF. The gene calls are TRBV5-4 and TRBJ1-2; 10 bases agree with TRBD1. This CDR3 is built from 14 residues. The germline V gene encodes CDR1 SGHNT and CDR2 YYREEE (reference sequence). Trimming cost V 4 bases and J 10 bases; bases outside gene matches: 10.

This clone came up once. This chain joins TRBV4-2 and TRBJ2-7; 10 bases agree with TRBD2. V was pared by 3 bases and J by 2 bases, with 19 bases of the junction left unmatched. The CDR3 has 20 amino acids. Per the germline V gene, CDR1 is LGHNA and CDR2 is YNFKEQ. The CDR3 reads CASSHLSGASGSPLTYEQYF. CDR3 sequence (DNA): TGTGCCAGCAGCCATCTCAGCGGGGCTAGCGGGAGCCCCCTTACCTACGAGCAGTACTTC.

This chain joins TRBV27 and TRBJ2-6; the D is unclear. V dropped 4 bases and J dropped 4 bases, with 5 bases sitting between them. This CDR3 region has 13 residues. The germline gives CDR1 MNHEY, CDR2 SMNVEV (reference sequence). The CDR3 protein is CASSSSGANVLTF. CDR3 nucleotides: TGTGCCAGCAGTTCTTCCGGGGCCAACGTCCTGACTTTC. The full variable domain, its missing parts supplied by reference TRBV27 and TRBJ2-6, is EAQVTQNPRYLITVTGKKLTVTCSQNMNHEYMSWYRQDPGLGLRQIYYSMNVEVTDKGDVPEGYKVSRKEKRNFPLILESPSPNQTSLYFCASSSSGANVLTFGAGSRLTVL.

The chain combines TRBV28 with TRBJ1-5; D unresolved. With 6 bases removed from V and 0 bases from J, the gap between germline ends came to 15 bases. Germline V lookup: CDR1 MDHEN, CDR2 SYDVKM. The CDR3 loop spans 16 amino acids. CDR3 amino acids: CASSLPGGVSNQPQHF. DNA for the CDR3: TGTGCCAGCAGCCTGCCGGGTGGTGTTAGCAATCAGCCCCAGCATTTT.

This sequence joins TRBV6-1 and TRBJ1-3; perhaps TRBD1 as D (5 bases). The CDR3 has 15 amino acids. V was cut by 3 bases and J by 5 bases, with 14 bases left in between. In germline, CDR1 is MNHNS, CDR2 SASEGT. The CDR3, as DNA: TGTGCCAGCAGTGAGGGTAGGACAACCCGAAACACCATATATTTT. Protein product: CASSEGRTTRNTIYF.

CDR3 nucleotides: TGTGCCAGCAGCCCCCCACAATCCTACGAGCAGTACTTC. Its protein product is CASSPPQSYEQYF. The V call is TRBV9, the J call TRBJ2-7; D unresolved. This CDR3 is 13 amino acids long. Trimming removed 4 bases at V and 1 base at J, with 9 bases between. The germline CDR1 and CDR2 sequences are SGDLS and YYNGEE. Full variable domain (remainder filled in from reference TRBV9 and TRBJ2-7): DSGVTQTPKHLITATGQRVTLRCSPRSGDLSVYWYQQSLDQGLQFLIQYYNGEERAKGNILERFSAQQFPDLHSELNLSSLELGDSALYFCASSPPQSYEQYFGPGTRLTVT.

CDR3 in DNA: TGTGCCAGCAGCTTTACAGGGAGCACTGGAAACACCATATATTTT. This translates into CASSFTGSTGNTIYF. The chain joins TRBV7-9 to TRBJ1-3, with a tentative D call TRBD1 (6 bases). V lost 3 bases and J 2 bases, leaving 11 bases between the germline ends. The CDR3 loop spans 15 amino acids. CDR1 SEHNR and CDR2 FQNEAQ come from the germline V gene (reference sequence).

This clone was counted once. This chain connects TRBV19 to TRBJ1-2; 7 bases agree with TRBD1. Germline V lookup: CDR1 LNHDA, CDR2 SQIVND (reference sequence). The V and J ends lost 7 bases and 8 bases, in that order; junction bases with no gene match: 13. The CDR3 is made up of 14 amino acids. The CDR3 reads CASTSQGPTYGYTF. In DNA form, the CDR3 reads TGTGCCAGTACCTCACAGGGGCCCACCTACGGCTACACCTTC. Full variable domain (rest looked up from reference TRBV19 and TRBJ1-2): DGGITQSPKYLFRKEGQNVTLSCEQNLNHDAMYWYRQDPGQGLRLIYYSQIVNDFQKGDIAEGYSVSREKKESFPLTVTSAQKNPTAFYLCASTSQGPTYGYTFGSGTRLTVV.

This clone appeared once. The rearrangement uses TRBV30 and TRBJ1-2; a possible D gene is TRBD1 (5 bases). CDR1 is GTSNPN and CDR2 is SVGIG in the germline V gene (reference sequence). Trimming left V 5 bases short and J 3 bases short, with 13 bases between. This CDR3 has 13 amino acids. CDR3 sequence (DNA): TGTGCCTGGTCCTCCCAGGGTTACTATGGCTACACCTTC. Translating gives CAWSSQGYYGYTF.

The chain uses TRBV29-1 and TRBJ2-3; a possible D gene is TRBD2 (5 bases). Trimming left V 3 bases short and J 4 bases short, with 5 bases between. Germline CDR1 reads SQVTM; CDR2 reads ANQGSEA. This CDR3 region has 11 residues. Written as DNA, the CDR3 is TGCAGCGTTGAGAGGGCAGATACGCAGTATTTT. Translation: CSVERADTQYF.

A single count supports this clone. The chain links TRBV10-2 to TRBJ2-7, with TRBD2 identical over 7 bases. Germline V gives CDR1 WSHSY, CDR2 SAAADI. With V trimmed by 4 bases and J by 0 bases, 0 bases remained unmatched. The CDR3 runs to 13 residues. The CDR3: CASSVAGSYEQYF. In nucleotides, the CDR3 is TGCGCCAGCAGTGTAGCGGGCTCCTACGAGCAGTACTTC.

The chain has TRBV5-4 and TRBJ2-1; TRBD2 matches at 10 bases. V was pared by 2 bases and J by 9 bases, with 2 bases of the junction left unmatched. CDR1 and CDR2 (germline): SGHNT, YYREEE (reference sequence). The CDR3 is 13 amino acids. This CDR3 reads CASSLGLAVEQFF. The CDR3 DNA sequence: TGTGCCAGCAGCTTAGGACTAGCGGTTGAGCAGTTCTTC.

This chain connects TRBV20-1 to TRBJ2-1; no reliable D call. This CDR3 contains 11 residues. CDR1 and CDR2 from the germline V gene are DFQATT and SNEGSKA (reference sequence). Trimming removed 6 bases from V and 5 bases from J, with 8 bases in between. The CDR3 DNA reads TGCAGTGCCCCCCGTAACAATGAGCAGTTCTTC. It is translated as CSAPRNNEQFF.

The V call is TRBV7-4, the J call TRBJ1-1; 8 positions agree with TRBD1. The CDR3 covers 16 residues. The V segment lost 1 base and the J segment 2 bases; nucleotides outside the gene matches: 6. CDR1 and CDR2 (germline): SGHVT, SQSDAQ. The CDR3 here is CASSLGRTGRNTEAFF. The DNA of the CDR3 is TGTGCCAGCAGCTTAGGTCGGACAGGGCGAAACACTGAAGCTTTCTTT. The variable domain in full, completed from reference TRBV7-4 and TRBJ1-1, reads GAGVSQSPRYKVAKRGRDVALRCDSISGHVTLYWYRQTLGQGSEVLTYSQSDAQRDKSGRPSGRFSAERPERSVSTLKIQRTEQGDSAVYLCASSLGRTGRNTEAFFGQGTRLTVV.

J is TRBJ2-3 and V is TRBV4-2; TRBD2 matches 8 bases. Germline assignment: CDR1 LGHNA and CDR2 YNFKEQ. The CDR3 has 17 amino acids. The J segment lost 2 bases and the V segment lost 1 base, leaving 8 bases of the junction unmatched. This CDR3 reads CASSQAWREANTDTQYF. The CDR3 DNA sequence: TGTGCCAGCAGCCAAGCGTGGCGGGAGGCCAACACAGATACGCAGTATTTT.

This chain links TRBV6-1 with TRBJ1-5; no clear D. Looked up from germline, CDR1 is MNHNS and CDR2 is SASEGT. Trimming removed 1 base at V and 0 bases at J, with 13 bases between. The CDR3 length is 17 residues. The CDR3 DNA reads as TGTGCCAGCAGTGAAGTGGCCCCCTCTTATAGCAATCAGCCCCAGCATTTT. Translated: CASSEVAPSYSNQPQHF.

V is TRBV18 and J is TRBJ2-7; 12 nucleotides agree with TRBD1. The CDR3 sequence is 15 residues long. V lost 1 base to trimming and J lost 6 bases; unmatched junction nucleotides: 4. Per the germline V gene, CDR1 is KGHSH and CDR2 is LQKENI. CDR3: CASSPLGQGAGEQYF. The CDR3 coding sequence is TGTGCCAGCTCACCACTGGGACAGGGGGCGGGCGAGCAGTACTTC.

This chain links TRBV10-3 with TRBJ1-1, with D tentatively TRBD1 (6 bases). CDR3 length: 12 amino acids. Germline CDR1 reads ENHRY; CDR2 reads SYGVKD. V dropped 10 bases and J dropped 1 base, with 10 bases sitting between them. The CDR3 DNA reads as TGTGCCACCGTACAGGGGAACACTGAAGCTTTCTTT. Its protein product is CATVQGNTEAFF.

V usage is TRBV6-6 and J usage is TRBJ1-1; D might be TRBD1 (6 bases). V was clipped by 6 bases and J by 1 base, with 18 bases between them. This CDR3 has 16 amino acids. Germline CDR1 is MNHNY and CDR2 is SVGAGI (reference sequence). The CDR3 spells CASSLGQYRRNTEAFF. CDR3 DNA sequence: TGTGCCAGCAGCCTCGGACAGTACCGGCGGAACACTGAAGCTTTCTTT.

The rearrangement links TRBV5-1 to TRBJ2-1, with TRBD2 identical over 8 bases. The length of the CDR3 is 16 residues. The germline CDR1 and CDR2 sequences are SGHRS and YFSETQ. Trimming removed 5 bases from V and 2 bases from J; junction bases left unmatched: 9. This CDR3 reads CASSGSSGYTYNEQFF. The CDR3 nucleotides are TGCGCCAGCAGTGGATCTAGCGGGTATACCTACAATGAGCAGTTCTTC. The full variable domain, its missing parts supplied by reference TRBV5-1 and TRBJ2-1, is KAGVTQTPRYLIKTRGQQVTLSCSPISGHRSVSWYQQTPGQGLQFLFEYFSETQRNKGNFPGRFSGRQFSNSRSEMNVSTLELGDSALYLCASSGSSGYTYNEQFFGPGTRLTVL.

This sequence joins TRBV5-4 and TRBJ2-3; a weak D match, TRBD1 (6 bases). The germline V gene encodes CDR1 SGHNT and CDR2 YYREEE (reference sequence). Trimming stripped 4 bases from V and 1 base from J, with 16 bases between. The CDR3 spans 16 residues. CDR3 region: CASSRIGQQGTDTQYF. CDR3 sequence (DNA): TGTGCCAGCAGCCGTATCGGACAGCAGGGCACAGATACGCAGTATTTT.

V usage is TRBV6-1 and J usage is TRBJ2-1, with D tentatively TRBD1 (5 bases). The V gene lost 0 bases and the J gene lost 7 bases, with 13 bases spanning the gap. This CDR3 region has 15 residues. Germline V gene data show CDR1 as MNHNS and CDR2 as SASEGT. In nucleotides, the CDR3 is TGTGCCAGCAGTGAAGCGCTTTGGTCAGGGAATGAGCAGTTCTTC. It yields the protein CASSEALWSGNEQFF.

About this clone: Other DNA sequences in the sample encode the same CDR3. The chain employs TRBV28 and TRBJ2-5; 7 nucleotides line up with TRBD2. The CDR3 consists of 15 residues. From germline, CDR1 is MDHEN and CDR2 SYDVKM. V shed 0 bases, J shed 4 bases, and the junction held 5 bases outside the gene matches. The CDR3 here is CASSLWAGVVETQYF. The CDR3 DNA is TGTGCCAGCAGTTTATGGGCGGGGGTGGTAGAGACCCAGTACTTC.

Here the CDR3 reads CASSQDSLERQFF. CDR3 bases: TGCGCCAGCAGCCAAGATTCTCTAGAACGGCAGTTCTTC. The rearrangement links TRBV4-3 to TRBJ2-1, with D uncertain. V was trimmed by 0 bases and J by 12 bases, leaving 12 bases between them. The CDR3 is made up of 13 amino acids. The germline V gene encodes CDR1 LGHNA and CDR2 YSLEER.

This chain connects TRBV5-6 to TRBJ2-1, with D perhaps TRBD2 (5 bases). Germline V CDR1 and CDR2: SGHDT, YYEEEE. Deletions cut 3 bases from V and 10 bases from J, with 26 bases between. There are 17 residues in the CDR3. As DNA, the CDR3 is TGTGCCAGCAGCTGGGGAGAATCCATCTTACGGATGAGCGAGCAGTTCTTC. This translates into CASSWGESILRMSEQFF. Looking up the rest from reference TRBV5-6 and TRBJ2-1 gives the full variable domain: DAGVTQSPTHLIKTRGQQVTLRCSPKSGHDTVSWYQQALGQGPQFIFQYYEEEERQRGNFPDRFSGHQFPNYSSELNVNALLLGDSALYLCASSWGESILRMSEQFFGPGTRLTVL.

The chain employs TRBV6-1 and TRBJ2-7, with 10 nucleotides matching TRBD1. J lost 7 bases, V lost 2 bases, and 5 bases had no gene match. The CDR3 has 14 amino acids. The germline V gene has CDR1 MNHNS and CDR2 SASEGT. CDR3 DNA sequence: TGTGCCAGCAGTGAACCGGGACAGGGGAATGAGCAGTACTTC. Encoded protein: CASSEPGQGNEQYF.

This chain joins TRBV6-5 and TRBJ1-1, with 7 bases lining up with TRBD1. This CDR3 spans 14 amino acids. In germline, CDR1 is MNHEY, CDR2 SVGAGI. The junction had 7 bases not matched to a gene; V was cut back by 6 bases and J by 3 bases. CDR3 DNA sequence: TGTGCCAGCAGAGAGGGGGCAAAGTACACTGAAGCTTTCTTT. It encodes CASREGAKYTEAFF.

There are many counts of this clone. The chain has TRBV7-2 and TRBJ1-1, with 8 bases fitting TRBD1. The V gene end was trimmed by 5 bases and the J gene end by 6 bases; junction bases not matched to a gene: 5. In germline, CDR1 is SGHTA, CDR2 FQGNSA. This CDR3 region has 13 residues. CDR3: CASSQQGASEAFF. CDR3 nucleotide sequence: TGTGCCAGCAGCCAGCAGGGGGCCTCTGAAGCTTTCTTT.